The clone carrying this T cell receptor beta chain was picked up many times. Antigen specificity is unknown. The source of the sample is a study of blood T cells in healthy people across ages. Study results and limitations: Researchers deemed the diversity estimates from one million T cells underestimates.

A second PCR, run for about 6 to 12 cycles, used a sample-barcoded 5' primer plus a J-beta primer mix. TCRdb redid the calling of the 5' RACE reads with MiXCR, one entry per CDR3 protein. The table has about 720,000 distinct CDR3 sequences, 22% seen once; the top ten hold roughly 22%. This receptor was identified in a man in his 70s in good health. Sequencing was performed on blood.

The CDR3 nucleotides are TGCGCCAGCAGCCAACGGTGGGACACTGAAGCTTTCTTT. Translation: CASSQRWDTEAFF. This chain connects TRBV4-3 to TRBJ1-1; D is unresolved. From germline, CDR1 is LGHNA and CDR2 YSLEER. The germline V and J ends were trimmed by 2 bases and 3 bases, with 7 bases remaining between them. The CDR3 extends over 13 amino acids.